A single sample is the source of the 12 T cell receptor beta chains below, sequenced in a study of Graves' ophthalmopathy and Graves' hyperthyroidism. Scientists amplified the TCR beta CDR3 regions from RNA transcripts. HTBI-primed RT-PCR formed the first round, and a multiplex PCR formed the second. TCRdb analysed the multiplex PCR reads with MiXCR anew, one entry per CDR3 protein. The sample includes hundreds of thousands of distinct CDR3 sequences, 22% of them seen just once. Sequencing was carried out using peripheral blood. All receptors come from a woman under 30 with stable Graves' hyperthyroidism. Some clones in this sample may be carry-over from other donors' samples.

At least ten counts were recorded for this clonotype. The chain's CDR3 is CASSPHRGRADTEAFF. DNA for the CDR3: TGTGCCAGCAGCCCACACAGGGGGCGCGCAGACACTGAAGCTTTCTTT. The chain carries TRBV3-1 and TRBJ1-1; TRBD1 aligns across 9 bases. Germline trimming cut 4 bases from V and 3 bases from J; bases unmatched to any gene: 9. This CDR3 spans 16 amino acids. Germline-derived CDR1 and CDR2 are LGHDT and YNNKEL (reference sequence).

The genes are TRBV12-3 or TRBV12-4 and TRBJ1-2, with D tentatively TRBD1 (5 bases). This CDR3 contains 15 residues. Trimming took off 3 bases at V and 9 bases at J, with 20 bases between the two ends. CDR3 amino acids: CASSLRAGPWDSYTF. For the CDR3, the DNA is TGTGCCAGCAGTTTGAGGGCAGGGCCTTGGGATAGCTACACCTTC.

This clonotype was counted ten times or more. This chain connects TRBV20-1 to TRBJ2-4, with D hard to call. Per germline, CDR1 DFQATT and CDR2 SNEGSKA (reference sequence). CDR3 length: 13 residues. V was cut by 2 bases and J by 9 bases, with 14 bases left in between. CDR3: CSARRVPRSIQYF. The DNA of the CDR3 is TGCAGTGCTAGAAGGGTCCCAAGGTCCATTCAGTACTTC.

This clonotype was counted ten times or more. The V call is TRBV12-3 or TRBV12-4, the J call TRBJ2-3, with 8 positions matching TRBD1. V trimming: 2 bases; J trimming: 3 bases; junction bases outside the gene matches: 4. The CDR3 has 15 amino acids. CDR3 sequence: CASSLTGGWTDTQYF. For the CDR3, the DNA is TGTGCCAGCAGTTTAACAGGGGGTTGGACAGATACGCAGTATTTT.

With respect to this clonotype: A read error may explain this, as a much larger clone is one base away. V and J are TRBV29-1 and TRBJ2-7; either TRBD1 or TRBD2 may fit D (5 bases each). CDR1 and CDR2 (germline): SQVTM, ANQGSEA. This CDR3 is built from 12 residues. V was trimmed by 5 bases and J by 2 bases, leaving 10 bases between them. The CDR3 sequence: CSVRLGAYEQYF. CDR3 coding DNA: TGCAGCGTTCGGTTGGGGGCCTACGAGCAGTACTTC.

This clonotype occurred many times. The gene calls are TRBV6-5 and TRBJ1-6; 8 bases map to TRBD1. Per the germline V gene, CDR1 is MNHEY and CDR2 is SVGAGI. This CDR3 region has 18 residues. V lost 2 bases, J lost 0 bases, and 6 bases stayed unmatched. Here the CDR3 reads CASSYQGQGPSYNSPLHF. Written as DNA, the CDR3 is TGTGCCAGCAGTTACCAAGGACAGGGACCCTCCTATAATTCACCCCTCCACTTT.

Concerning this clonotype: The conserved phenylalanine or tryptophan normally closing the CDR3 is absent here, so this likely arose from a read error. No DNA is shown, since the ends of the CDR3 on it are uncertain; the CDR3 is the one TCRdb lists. CDR3 protein: CASSNRLAIGTGELCL. This rearrangement joins TRBV2 to TRBJ2-2; the table calls TRBD2, which could not be checked here. The V gene's germline CDR1 is SNHLY and CDR2 FYNNEI. The CDR3 has 16 residues if both end residues are counted.

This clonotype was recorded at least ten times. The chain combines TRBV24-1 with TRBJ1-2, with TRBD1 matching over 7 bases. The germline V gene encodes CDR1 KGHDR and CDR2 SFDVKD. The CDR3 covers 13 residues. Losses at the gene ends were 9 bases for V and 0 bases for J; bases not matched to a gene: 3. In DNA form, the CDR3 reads TGTGCCACCCAGGGACAGTCTAACTATGGCTACACCTTC. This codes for CATQGQSNYGYTF.

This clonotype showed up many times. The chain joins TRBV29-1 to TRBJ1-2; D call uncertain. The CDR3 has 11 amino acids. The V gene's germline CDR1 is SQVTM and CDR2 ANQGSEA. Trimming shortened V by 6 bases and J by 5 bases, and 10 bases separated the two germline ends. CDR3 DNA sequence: TGCAGCGTCCGGGAATCTTATGGCTACACCTTC. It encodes CSVRESYGYTF.

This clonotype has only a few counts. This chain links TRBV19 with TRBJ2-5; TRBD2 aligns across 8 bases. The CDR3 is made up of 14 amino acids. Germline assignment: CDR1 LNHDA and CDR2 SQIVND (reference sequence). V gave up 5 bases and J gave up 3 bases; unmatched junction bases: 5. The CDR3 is CASSPAAGEETQYF. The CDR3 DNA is TGTGCCAGTAGTCCCGCAGCGGGGGAAGAGACCCAGTACTTC.

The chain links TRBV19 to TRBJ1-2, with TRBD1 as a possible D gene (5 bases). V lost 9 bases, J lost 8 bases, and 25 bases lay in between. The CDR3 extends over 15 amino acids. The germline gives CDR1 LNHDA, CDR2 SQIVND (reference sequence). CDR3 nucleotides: TGTGCCAGCAGTGAAGCGCCTCGCCAGGGCGGAGGCTACACCTTC. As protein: CASSEAPRQGGGYTF.

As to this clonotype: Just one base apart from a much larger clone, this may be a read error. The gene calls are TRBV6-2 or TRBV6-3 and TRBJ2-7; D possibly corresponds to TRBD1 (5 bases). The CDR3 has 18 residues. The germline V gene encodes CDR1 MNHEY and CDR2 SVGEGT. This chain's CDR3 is CASSYFSFVGRQEYEQDF. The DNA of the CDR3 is TGTGCCAGCAGTTATTTTAGTTTTGTGGGGCGTCAGGAATACGAGCAGGACTTC.